These T cell receptor beta chains were read from a single sample in a study of cytomegalovirus exposure and HLA in healthy donors. Profiling relied on immunoSEQ multiplex PCR, and the TCRdb table lists in-frame clones only, not all of them. The data contain 140,000 to 150,000 clones, around 9.6% of them singletons. The sequenced sample consisted of PBMCs. These receptors were obtained from a male donor in good health and CMV-seronegative. Both conserved end residues are part of each CDR3. Each record gives: V gene, D gene, clone size, J gene, CDR3 DNA, CDR3 protein. D genes are given only for firm matches. Rows give clone size only sometimes, using once, few, many, or a class for an expanded clone.

v_call: TRBV5-1
d_call: TRBD1
clone_size: .
j_call: TRBJ2-3
cdr3_nt: TGCGCCAGCAGCTTGGAGGGACAGGGGGCGTGGGATACGCAGTATTTT
cdr3_aa: CASSLEGQGAWDTQYF

v_call: TRBV28
d_call: TRBD1
clone_size: few
j_call: TRBJ2-7
cdr3_nt: TGTGCCAGCAGGGGACAGGGGGTCTCCTACGAGCAGTACTTC
cdr3_aa: CASRGQGVSYEQYF

v_call: TRBV6-6
d_call: TRBD1
clone_size: .
j_call: TRBJ2-7
cdr3_nt: TGTGCCAGCTCCCCTCCGGGACAGGGAAACTACGAGCAGTACTTC
cdr3_aa: CASSPPGQGNYEQYF

v_call: TRBV19
d_call: .
clone_size: .
j_call: TRBJ1-4
cdr3_nt: TGTGCCAGTAGTATCAAAATTAATGAAAAACTGTTTTTT
cdr3_aa: CASSIKINEKLFF

v_call: TRBV19
d_call: .
clone_size: few
j_call: TRBJ1-4
cdr3_nt: TGTGCCAGTAGTCAGTATGGTGATAATGAAAAACTGTTTTTT
cdr3_aa: CASSQYGDNEKLFF

v_call: TRBV11-2
d_call: TRBD1
clone_size: few
j_call: TRBJ1-1
cdr3_nt: TGTGCCAGCAGCTCTCGTTTAGGACAGGGAAACACTGAAGCTTTCTTT
cdr3_aa: CASSSRLGQGNTEAFF

v_call: TRBV29-1
d_call: .
clone_size: .
j_call: TRBJ1-1
cdr3_nt: TGCAGCGTTACATGGGCAGGTGAAGCTTTCTTT
cdr3_aa: CSVTWAGEAFF

v_call: TRBV28
d_call: .
clone_size: few
j_call: TRBJ1-2
cdr3_nt: TGTGCCAGCAGTTTGCGGAACTATGGCTACACCTTC
cdr3_aa: CASSLRNYGYTF

v_call: TRBV7-7
d_call: .
clone_size: .
j_call: TRBJ1-5
cdr3_nt: TGTGCTAGCAGCTTAAGATTCGGTGAGCCCCAGCATTTT
cdr3_aa: CASSLRFGEPQHF

v_call: TRBV7-6
d_call: .
clone_size: few
j_call: TRBJ2-1
cdr3_nt: TGTGCCAGCAGCTTAGGAGTCACCCGCGATGAGCAGTTCTTC
cdr3_aa: CASSLGVTRDEQFF

v_call: TRBV19
d_call: .
clone_size: .
j_call: TRBJ1-4
cdr3_nt: TGTGCCAGTAGTTTCTCCCGGGAGACGCGGGAAAAACTGTTTTTT
cdr3_aa: CASSFSRETREKLFF

v_call: TRBV28
d_call: .
clone_size: few
j_call: TRBJ2-6
cdr3_nt: TGTGCCAGCAGTTTACTAGGGGTCTCTGGGGCCAACGTCCTGACTTTC
cdr3_aa: CASSLLGVSGANVLTF

v_call: TRBV2
d_call: .
clone_size: few
j_call: TRBJ1-1
cdr3_nt: TGTGCCAGCAGTGCCGGGGGTCGGGGGGGTGCTTTCTTT
cdr3_aa: CASSAGGRGGAFF

v_call: TRBV10-3
d_call: .
clone_size: few
j_call: TRBJ1-1
cdr3_nt: TGTGCCATCAGTGAGTCTGAAGGGGTGGCTTTCTTT
cdr3_aa: CAISESEGVAFF

v_call: TRBV28
d_call: TRBD1
clone_size: few
j_call: TRBJ2-7
cdr3_nt: TGTGCCAGCAGTTCTGACAGGGCCCCCTACGAGCAGTACTTC
cdr3_aa: CASSSDRAPYEQYF

v_call: TRBV18
d_call: .
clone_size: .
j_call: TRBJ1-3
cdr3_nt: TGTGCCAGCTCCTTCAGCGGGGGCAACTCTGGAAACACCATATATTTT
cdr3_aa: CASSFSGGNSGNTIYF

v_call: TRBV6-5
d_call: .
clone_size: .
j_call: TRBJ1-4
cdr3_nt: TGTGCCAGCAGCCCAGAAAGGGGTGGGGATGAAAAACTGTTTTTC
cdr3_aa: CASSPERGGDEKLFF

v_call: TRBV6-6
d_call: TRBD2
clone_size: .
j_call: TRBJ2-7
cdr3_nt: TGTGCCAGCAGCCGAGGACTAGCGGGCGGCGAGCAGTACTTC
cdr3_aa: CASSRGLAGGEQYF

v_call: TRBV7-3
d_call: TRBD2
clone_size: .
j_call: TRBJ2-2
cdr3_nt: TGTGCCAGCAGCCGCGGGGGGGCAAACACCGGGGAGCTGTTTTTT
cdr3_aa: CASSRGGANTGELFF

v_call: TRBV29-1
d_call: TRBD1
clone_size: .
j_call: TRBJ2-2
cdr3_nt: TGCAGCGTGATAGGGACAGGGGGCACCGGGGAGCTGTTTTTT
cdr3_aa: CSVIGTGGTGELFF

v_call: TRBV4-1
d_call: .
clone_size: .
j_call: TRBJ1-2
cdr3_nt: TGCGCCAGCAGCCCTGGACACTACTATGGCTACACCTTC
cdr3_aa: CASSPGHYYGYTF

v_call: TRBV7-8
d_call: .
clone_size: few
j_call: TRBJ2-5
cdr3_nt: TGTGCCAGCAGCGAAACAGGGATCCAAGAGACCCAGTACTTC
cdr3_aa: CASSETGIQETQYF

v_call: TRBV28
d_call: TRBD1
clone_size: few
j_call: TRBJ1-5
cdr3_nt: TGTGCCAGCAGTCCTCCCGGGACAGCCAGCAATCAGCCCCAGCATTTT
cdr3_aa: CASSPPGTASNQPQHF

v_call: TRBV27
d_call: TRBD2
clone_size: .
j_call: TRBJ2-3
cdr3_nt: TGTGCCAGCATATCTAGCGGGAGTGCGGATACGCAGTATTTT
cdr3_aa: CASISSGSADTQYF

v_call: TRBV13
d_call: TRBD1
clone_size: few
j_call: TRBJ1-5
cdr3_nt: TGTGCCAGCAGCCTCCGGGACAGCGGAGGGCCCCAGCATTTT
cdr3_aa: CASSLRDSGGPQHF

v_call: TRBV30
d_call: .
clone_size: few
j_call: TRBJ1-2
cdr3_nt: TGTGCCTGGAGTTCTAGGGGCAGAGGCTACACCTTC
cdr3_aa: CAWSSRGRGYTF

v_call: TRBV27
d_call: .
clone_size: .
j_call: TRBJ1-3
cdr3_nt: TGTGCCAGCAGTTCGGGGGTCGGGGCTGGAAACACCATATATTTT
cdr3_aa: CASSSGVGAGNTIYF

v_call: TRBV9
d_call: .
clone_size: .
j_call: TRBJ1-2
cdr3_nt: TGTGCCAGCAGCTCCCAGGGGCGGGGCTACACCTTC
cdr3_aa: CASSSQGRGYTF

v_call: TRBV7-9
d_call: TRBD1
clone_size: .
j_call: TRBJ2-7
cdr3_nt: TGTGCCAGCAGCTTAGTTGACAGGGACGAGCAGTACTTC
cdr3_aa: CASSLVDRDEQYF

v_call: TRBV7-2
d_call: .
clone_size: .
j_call: TRBJ2-7
cdr3_nt: TGTGCCAGCAGCGAACAGGGGGGGTCCTACGAGCAGTACTTC
cdr3_aa: CASSEQGGSYEQYF

v_call: TRBV28
d_call: .
clone_size: .
j_call: TRBJ1-1
cdr3_nt: TGTGCCAGCAGTTTGGGTTCTGGGGCGATGGCTGAAGCTTTCTTT
cdr3_aa: CASSLGSGAMAEAFF

v_call: TRBV4-1
d_call: .
clone_size: few
j_call: TRBJ1-3
cdr3_nt: TGCGCCAGCAGCCAAGAATATCGGGTCAGCTCTGGAAACACCATATATTTT
cdr3_aa: CASSQEYRVSSGNTIYF

v_call: TRBV4-2
d_call: TRBD1
clone_size: .
j_call: TRBJ1-1
cdr3_nt: TGTGCCAGCAGCCAAATGGCGACAGGGATAGTTTCCACTGAACCTTTCTTT
cdr3_aa: CASSQMATGIVSTEPFF

v_call: TRBV4-1
d_call: TRBD1
clone_size: .
j_call: TRBJ2-2
cdr3_nt: TGCGCCAGCAGCCTAGGACAGGGATGGACCGGGGAGCTGTTTTTT
cdr3_aa: CASSLGQGWTGELFF

v_call: TRBV7-6
d_call: TRBD1
clone_size: .
j_call: TRBJ1-1
cdr3_nt: TGTGCCAGCAGCTTAGCCGGGACAGCAAACACTGAAGCTTTCTTT
cdr3_aa: CASSLAGTANTEAFF

v_call: TRBV9
d_call: TRBD1
clone_size: few
j_call: TRBJ1-1
cdr3_nt: TGTGCCAGCAGCGTAGCAGGGGGTTTTACTGAAGCTTTCTTT
cdr3_aa: CASSVAGGFTEAFF

v_call: TRBV15
d_call: TRBD2
clone_size: few
j_call: TRBJ2-1
cdr3_nt: TGTGCCACCAGCAGCGGACTAGCGGGGAACCCCAATGAGCAGTTCTTC
cdr3_aa: CATSSGLAGNPNEQFF

v_call: TRBV10-3
d_call: .
clone_size: few
j_call: TRBJ2-2
cdr3_nt: TGTGCCATCAGGGGGGCGGACACCGGGGAGCTGTTTTTT
cdr3_aa: CAIRGADTGELFF

v_call: TRBV27
d_call: .
clone_size: few
j_call: TRBJ1-2
cdr3_nt: TGTGCCAGCAGTTTCGGGGGGGGGAACTATGGCTACACCTTC
cdr3_aa: CASSFGGGNYGYTF

v_call: TRBV28
d_call: TRBD1
clone_size: .
j_call: TRBJ1-1
cdr3_nt: TGTGCCAGCAGTTTGCAGGGGACAGCTGAAGCTTTCTTT
cdr3_aa: CASSLQGTAEAFF

v_call: TRBV5-1
d_call: .
clone_size: .
j_call: TRBJ2-5
cdr3_nt: TGCGCCAGCAGCTTGGTTCGATCGGGGGAACCATTCCAAGAGACCCAGTACTTC
cdr3_aa: CASSLVRSGEPFQETQYF

v_call: TRBV5-6
d_call: TRBD1
clone_size: .
j_call: TRBJ1-5
cdr3_nt: TGTGCCAGCAGCTTAGACAGGGTTCAGCCCCAGCATTTT
cdr3_aa: CASSLDRVQPQHF

v_call: TRBV4-1
d_call: .
clone_size: few
j_call: TRBJ1-1
cdr3_nt: TGCGCCAGCAGCCAGCTACAGGGTATGAACACTGAAGCTTTCTTT
cdr3_aa: CASSQLQGMNTEAFF

v_call: TRBV6-5
d_call: .
clone_size: few
j_call: TRBJ2-1
cdr3_nt: TGTGCCAGCAGTTTGGGGGCTGAGCAGTTCTTC
cdr3_aa: CASSLGAEQFF

v_call: TRBV23-1
d_call: .
clone_size: few
j_call: TRBJ1-5
cdr3_nt: TGCGCCAGCAGTCACCCCCGCGGGGGTTATCAGCCCCAGCATTTT
cdr3_aa: CASSHPRGGYQPQHF

v_call: TRBV7-9
d_call: TRBD2
clone_size: .
j_call: TRBJ2-7
cdr3_nt: TGTGCCAGCAGCCAAGCGGCCGGGGCGGGAGGGCTGAACGAGCAGTACTTC
cdr3_aa: CASSQAAGAGGLNEQYF